A single sample gave rise to the 6 T cell receptor beta chains below, sequenced in a study of blood T cell repertoires in COVID-19. TCRdb keeps only in-frame clones here, not all; method: immunoSEQ multiplex PCR. Here the sample spans roughly 150,000 clones, approximately 82% being singletons. The sample consisted of peripheral blood. The receptors shown here come from a human donor with acute or convalescent COVID-19. The donor label of this sample is uncertain.

The chain combines TRBV2 with TRBJ1-5; possible D gene TRBD1, 5 bases. The CDR3 has 13 residues. Germline values: CDR1 SNHLY, CDR2 FYNNEI. Trimming took off 4 bases at V and 4 bases at J, with 8 bases between the two ends. The CDR3: CASSVPGNQPQHF. The CDR3 nucleotides are TGTGCCAGCAGTGTACCAGGGAATCAGCCCCAGCATTTT.

The chain employs TRBV9 and TRBJ1-2; no clear D gene. The CDR3 is 16 amino acids. V was cut by 0 bases and J by 0 bases, with 12 bases left in between. CDR1 is SGDLS, CDR2 YYNGEE, per germline. DNA for the CDR3: TGTGCCAGCAGCGTAGATCCAGGCGCTACTAACTATGGCTACACCTTC. Translation: CASSVDPGATNYGYTF.

This chain joins TRBV7-6 and TRBJ1-6; no firm D call. CDR3 length equals 16 residues. Per the germline V gene, CDR1 is SGHVS and CDR2 is FNYEAQ. V lost 0 bases and J lost 5, with 11 bases in between. CDR3 sequence: CASSLAPGADNSPLHF. Written as DNA, the CDR3 is TGTGCCAGCAGCTTAGCGCCGGGAGCCGATAATTCACCCCTCCACTTT. Looking up the rest from reference TRBV7-6 and TRBJ1-6 gives the full variable domain: GAGVSQSPRYKVTKRGQDVALRCDPISGHVSLYWYRQALGQGPEFLTYFNYEAQQDKSGLPNDRFSAERPEGSISTLTIQRTEQRDSAMYRCASSLAPGADNSPLHFGNGTRLTVT.

The chain joins TRBV11-2 to TRBJ2-5; D is unresolved. Trimming shortened V by 5 bases and J by 2 bases, and 12 bases separated the two germline ends. From germline, CDR1 is SGHAT and CDR2 FQNNGV. The CDR3 covers 14 residues. Written as DNA, the CDR3 is TGTGCCAGCAGCCCCGTTCGGAGTCAAGAGACCCAGTACTTC. Its translation is CASSPVRSQETQYF. Together with reference TRBV11-2 and TRBJ2-5, the CDR3 gives the full variable domain: EAGVAQSPRYKIIEKRQSVAFWCNPISGHATLYWYQQILGQGPKLLIQFQNNGVVDDSQLPKDRFSAERLKGVDSTLKIQPAKLEDSAVYLCASSPVRSQETQYFGPGTRLLVL.

The V gene is TRBV18, the J gene TRBJ2-7; D possibly corresponds to TRBD2 (6 bases). V shed 3 bases and J shed 0 bases, with 15 bases lying between them. The CDR3 runs 16 residues. Germline V lookup: CDR1 KGHSH, CDR2 LQKENI. CDR3 in amino acids: CASSPLWGEASYEQYF. CDR3 nucleotides: TGTGCCAGCTCACCCCTCTGGGGGGAGGCCTCCTACGAGCAGTACTTC.

The gene calls are TRBV19 and TRBJ2-5; 11 positions agree with TRBD1. The length of the CDR3 is 14 residues. CDR1 is LNHDA and CDR2 is SQIVND in the germline V gene (reference sequence). After removal of 6 bases from V and 5 bases from J, the junction contained 5 bases not matched to a gene. The CDR3 bases are TGTGCCAGTAGACCGGACAGGGGGCTTGAGACCCAGTACTTC. Translating gives CASRPDRGLETQYF.